This T cell receptor (beta chain) was captured by sequencing in a study of beta chain features in type 1 diabetes. This clone appeared a few times. Its target is not known. Expressed TCRB transcripts were sequenced, since all the RNA that had been isolated was reverse transcribed. Profiled with immunoSEQ multiplex PCR; TCRdb holds only in-frame clones, not every one. The profile covers hundreds of thousands of clones, with roughly 15% appearing a single time and around 0.02% taken by the ten largest. The V gene end was trimmed by 6 bases and the J gene end by 0 bases; junction bases not matched to a gene: 8. The germline gives CDR1 MNHNY, CDR2 SVGAGI (reference sequence). The CDR3 spans 15 residues. Whole-study findings and limits: For cells with high TCR expression, cDNA sequencing could yield over-representation.

Input material: naive CD4+ T cells from blood. This TCR came from a woman between 18 and 29 years old in good health. The chain joins TRBV6-6 to TRBJ2-7; TRBD2 aligns across 7 bases. CDR3 in amino acids: CASRPLAAGSYEQYF. CDR3 nucleotide sequence: TGTGCCAGCAGACCCCTAGCGGCCGGCTCCTACGAGCAGTACTTC.